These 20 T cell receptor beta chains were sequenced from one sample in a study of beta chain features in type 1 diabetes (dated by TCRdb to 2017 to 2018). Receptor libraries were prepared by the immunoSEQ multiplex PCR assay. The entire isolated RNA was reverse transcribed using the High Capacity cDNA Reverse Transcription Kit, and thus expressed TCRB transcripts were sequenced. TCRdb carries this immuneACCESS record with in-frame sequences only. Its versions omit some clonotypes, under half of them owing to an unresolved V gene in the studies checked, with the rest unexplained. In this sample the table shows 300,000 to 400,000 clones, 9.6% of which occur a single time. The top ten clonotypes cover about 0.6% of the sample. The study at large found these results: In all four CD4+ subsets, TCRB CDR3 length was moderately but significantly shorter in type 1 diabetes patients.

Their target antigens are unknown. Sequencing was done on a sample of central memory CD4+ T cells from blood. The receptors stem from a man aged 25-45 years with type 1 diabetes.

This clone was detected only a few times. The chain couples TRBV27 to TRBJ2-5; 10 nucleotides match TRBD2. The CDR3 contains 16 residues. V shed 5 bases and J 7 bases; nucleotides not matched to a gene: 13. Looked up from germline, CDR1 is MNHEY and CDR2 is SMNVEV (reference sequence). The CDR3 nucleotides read TGTGCCAGCAGTCCGCCGGCTAGCGGGAGTGGGGGGACCCAGTACTTC. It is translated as CASSPPASGSGGTQYF.

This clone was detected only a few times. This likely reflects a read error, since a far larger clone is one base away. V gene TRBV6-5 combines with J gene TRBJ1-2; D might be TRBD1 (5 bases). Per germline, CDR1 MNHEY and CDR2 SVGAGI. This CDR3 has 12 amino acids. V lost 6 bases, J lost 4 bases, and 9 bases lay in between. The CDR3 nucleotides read TGTGCCAGCAGCCCCGGGGGCTATGGCTACACCTTC. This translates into CASSPGGYGYTF.

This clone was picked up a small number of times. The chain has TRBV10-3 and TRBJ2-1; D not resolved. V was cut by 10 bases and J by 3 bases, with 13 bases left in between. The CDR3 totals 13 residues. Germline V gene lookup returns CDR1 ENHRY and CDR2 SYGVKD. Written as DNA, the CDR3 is TGTGCCACCAAACTGGACGGCTACAATGAGCAGTTCTTC. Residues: CATKLDGYNEQFF.

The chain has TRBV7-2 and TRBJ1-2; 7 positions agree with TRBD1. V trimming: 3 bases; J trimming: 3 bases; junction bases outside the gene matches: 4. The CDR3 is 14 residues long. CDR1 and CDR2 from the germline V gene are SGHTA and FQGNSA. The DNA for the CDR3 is TGTGCCAGCAGCTTCCTACAGGGGTACTATGGCTACACCTTC. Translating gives CASSFLQGYYGYTF.

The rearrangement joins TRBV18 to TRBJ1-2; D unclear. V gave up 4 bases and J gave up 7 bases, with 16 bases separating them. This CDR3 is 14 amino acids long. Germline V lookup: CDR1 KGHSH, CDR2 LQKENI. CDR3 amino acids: CASSLTQEALGYTF. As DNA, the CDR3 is TGTGCCAGCTCACTAACCCAGGAGGCCCTTGGCTACACCTTC.

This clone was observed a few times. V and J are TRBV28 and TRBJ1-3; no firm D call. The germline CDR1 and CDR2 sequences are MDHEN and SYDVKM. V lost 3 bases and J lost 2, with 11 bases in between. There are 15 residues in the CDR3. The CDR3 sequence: CASSFRNPPGNTIYF. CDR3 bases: TGTGCCAGCAGTTTCCGAAACCCCCCTGGAAACACCATATATTTT.

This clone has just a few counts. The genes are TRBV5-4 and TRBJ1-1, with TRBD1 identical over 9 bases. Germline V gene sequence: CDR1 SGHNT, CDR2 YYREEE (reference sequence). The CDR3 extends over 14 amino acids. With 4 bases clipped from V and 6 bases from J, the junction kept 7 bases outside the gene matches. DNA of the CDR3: TGTGCCAGCAGCCCCGGGACAGGGTGGCCTGAAGCTTTCTTT. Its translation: CASSPGTGWPEAFF.

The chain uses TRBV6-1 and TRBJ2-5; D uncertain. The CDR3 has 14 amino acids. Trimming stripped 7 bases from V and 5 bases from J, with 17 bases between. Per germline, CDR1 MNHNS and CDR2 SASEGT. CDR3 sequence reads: CASKKSPASETQYF. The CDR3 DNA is TGTGCCAGCAAGAAATCTCCCGCTTCGGAGACCCAGTACTTC.

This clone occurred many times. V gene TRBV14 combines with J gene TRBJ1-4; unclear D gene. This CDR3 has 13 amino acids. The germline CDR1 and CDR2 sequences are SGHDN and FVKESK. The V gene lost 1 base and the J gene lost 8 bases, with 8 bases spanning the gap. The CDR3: CASSQVDGEKLFF. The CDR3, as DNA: TGTGCCAGCAGCCAAGTCGACGGAGAAAAACTGTTTTTT.

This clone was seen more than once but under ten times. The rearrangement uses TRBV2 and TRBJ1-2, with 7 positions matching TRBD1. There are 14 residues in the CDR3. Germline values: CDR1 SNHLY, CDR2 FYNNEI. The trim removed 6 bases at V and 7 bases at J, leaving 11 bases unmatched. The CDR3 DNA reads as TGTGCCAGCAGCCCTACCCAGACAGGGAGTGGCTACACCTTC. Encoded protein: CASSPTQTGSGYTF.

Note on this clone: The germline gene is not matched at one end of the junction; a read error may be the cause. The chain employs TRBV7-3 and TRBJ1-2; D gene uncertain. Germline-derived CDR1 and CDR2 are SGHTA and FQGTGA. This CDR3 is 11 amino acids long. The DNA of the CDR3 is TGTGCCAGCAGCTACACCCCGCCGGACGCCTTC. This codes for CASSYTPPDAF.

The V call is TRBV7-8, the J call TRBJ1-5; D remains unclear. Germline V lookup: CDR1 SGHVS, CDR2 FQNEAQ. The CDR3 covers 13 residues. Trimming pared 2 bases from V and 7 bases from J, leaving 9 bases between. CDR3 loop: CASSLWGEQPQHF. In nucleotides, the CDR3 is TGTGCCAGCAGCTTATGGGGTGAGCAGCCCCAGCATTTT. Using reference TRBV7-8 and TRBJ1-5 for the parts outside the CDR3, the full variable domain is GAGVSQSPRYKVAKRGQDVALRCDPISGHVSLFWYQQALGQGPEFLTYFQNEAQLDKSGLPSDRFFAERPEGSVSTLKIQRTQQEDSAVYLCASSLWGEQPQHFGDGTRLSIL.

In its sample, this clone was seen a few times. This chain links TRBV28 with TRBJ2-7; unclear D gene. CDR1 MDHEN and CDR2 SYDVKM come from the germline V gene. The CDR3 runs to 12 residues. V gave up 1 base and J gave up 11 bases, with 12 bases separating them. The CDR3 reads CASSLSSRVEYF. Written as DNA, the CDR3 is TGTGCCAGCAGTTTATCGTCCCGGGTAGAGTACTTC. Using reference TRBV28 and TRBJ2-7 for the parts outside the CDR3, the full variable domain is DVKVTQSSRYLVKRTGEKVFLECVQDMDHENMFWYRQDPGLGLRLIYFSYDVKMKEKGDIPEGYSVSREKKERFSLILESASTNQTSMYLCASSLSSRVEYFGPGTRLTVT.

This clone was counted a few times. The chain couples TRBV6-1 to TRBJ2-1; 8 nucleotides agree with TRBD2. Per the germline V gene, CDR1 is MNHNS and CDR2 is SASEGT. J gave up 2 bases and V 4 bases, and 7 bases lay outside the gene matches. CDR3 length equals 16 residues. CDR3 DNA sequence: TGTGCCAGCAGTGGTCCGCTAGCGGGTACCTACAATGAGCAGTTCTTC. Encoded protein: CASSGPLAGTYNEQFF.

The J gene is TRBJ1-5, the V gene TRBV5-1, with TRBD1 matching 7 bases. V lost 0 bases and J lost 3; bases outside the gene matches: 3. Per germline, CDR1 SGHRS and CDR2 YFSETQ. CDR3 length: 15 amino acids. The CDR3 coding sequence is TGCGCCAGCAGCTTGGACGGACAGGCCAATCAGCCCCAGCATTTT. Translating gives CASSLDGQANQPQHF.

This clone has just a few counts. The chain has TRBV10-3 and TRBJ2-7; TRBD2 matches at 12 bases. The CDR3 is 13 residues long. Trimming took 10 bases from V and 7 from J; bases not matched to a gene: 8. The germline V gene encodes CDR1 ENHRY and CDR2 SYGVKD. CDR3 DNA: TGTGCCAGCCGACTAGCGGGAGTAGGGGAGCAGTACTTC. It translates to CASRLAGVGEQYF.

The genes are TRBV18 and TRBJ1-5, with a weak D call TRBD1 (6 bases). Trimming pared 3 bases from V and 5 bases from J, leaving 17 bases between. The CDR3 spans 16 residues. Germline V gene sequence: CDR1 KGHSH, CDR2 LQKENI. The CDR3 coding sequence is TGTGCCAGCTCACCGTCGCTCAGGGAGGGGGATCAGCCCCAGCATTTT. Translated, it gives CASSPSLREGDQPQHF.

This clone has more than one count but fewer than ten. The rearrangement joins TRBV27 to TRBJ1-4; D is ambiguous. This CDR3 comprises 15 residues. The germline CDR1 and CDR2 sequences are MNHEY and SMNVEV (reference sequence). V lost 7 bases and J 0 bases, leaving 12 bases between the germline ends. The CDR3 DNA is TGTGCCAGCAAGCTCTCACGAGCAACTAATGAAAAACTGTTTTTT. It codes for CASKLSRATNEKLFF.

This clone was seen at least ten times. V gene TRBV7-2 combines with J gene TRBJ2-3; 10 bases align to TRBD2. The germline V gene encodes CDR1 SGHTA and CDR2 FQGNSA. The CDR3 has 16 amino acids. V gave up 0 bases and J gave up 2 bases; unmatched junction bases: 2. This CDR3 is CASSLATSGTTDTQYF. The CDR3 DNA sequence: TGTGCCAGCAGCTTAGCTACTAGCGGGACCACAGATACGCAGTATTTT.

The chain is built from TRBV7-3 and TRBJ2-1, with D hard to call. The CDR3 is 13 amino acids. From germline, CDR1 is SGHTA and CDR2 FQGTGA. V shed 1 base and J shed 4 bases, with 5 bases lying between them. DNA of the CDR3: TGTGCCAGCAGCTTAATAGCATACAATGAGCAGTTCTTC. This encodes CASSLIAYNEQFF.